The rows below give T cell receptor beta chains drawn from one sample of a study of OX40 agonist ivuxolimab in advanced cancers. Sequencing used immunoSEQ multiplex PCR; TCRdb keeps in-frame clones, though not all of them. The sample lists some 72,000 clones, 92% occurring once. The starting material was CD4+ or CD8+ T cells sorted from blood, obtained in a trial of the OX40 agonist ivuxolimab. Receptor source: an adult with an advanced solid tumor such as melanoma, head and neck, liver or kidney cancer. CDR3s include the opening cysteine and the closing phenylalanine or tryptophan. The D gene is left open where the match is weak.

CDR3aa	CDR3nt	v_gene	j_gene	d_gene
CASSQETGGYYEQYF	TGCGCCAGCAGCCAAGAGACAGGGGGGTACTACGAGCAGTACTTC	TRBV4-3	TRBJ2-7	TRBD1
CASSQDLGSLQGGELFF	TGTGCCAGCAGCCAAGATCTCGGGAGTCTTCAAGGGGGGGAGCTGTTTTTT	TRBV4-2	TRBJ2-2	.
CASSPSGTSGRKQYF	TGTGCCAGCAGTCCATCCGGGACTAGCGGGAGGAAGCAGTACTTC	TRBV27	TRBJ2-7	TRBD2
CASSFASNTGELFF	TGTGCCAGCAGCTTTGCATCGAACACCGGGGAGCTGTTTTTT	TRBV7-2	TRBJ2-2	.
CASSTAGGVNEKLFF	TGTGCCAGTAGTACGGCAGGGGGCGTCAATGAAAAACTGTTTTTT	TRBV19	TRBJ1-4	TRBD1
CAISLFSPGQGSDEQFF	TGTGCCATCAGCCTTTTTTCGCCGGGACAGGGAAGTGATGAGCAGTTCTTC	TRBV10-3	TRBJ2-1	TRBD1
CASRAQDRGPPGANVLTF	TGTGCAAGTCGCGCGCAAGACAGGGGGCCACCTGGGGCCAACGTCCTGACTTTC	TRBV12-2	TRBJ2-6	.
CASSVRTVSTDTQYF	TGTGCCAGCAGCGTAAGGACAGTTAGCACAGATACGCAGTATTTT	TRBV9	TRBJ2-3	.
CSVERKYHNYGYTF	TGCAGCGTTGAGCGGAAGTACCACAACTATGGCTACACCTTC	TRBV29-1	TRBJ1-2	.
CASSTPLNTEAFF	TGTGCCAGCAGCACCCCACTGAACACTGAAGCTTTCTTT	TRBV11-2	TRBJ1-1	.
CASSLFGTGMNTEAFF	TGTGCCAGCAGCTTGTTCGGGACAGGGATGAACACTGAAGCTTTCTTT	TRBV5-6	TRBJ1-1	TRBD1
CASSRRSYTQETQYF	TGTGCCAGCAGTCGAAGGTCTTACACCCAAGAGACCCAGTACTTC	TRBV6-5	TRBJ2-5	.
CASNSVGDTQYF	TGTGCCAGCAACTCGGTCGGAGATACGCAGTATTTT	TRBV5-5	TRBJ2-3	.
CASSTRQVRGTGELFF	TGTGCCAGCAGTACTCGACAGGTTCGTGGCACCGGGGAGCTGTTTTTT	TRBV2	TRBJ2-2	.
CASSLDRGYTF	TGTGCCAGCAGCTTGGATCGGGGCTACACCTTC	TRBV5-4	TRBJ1-2	.
CASSTSGSMGETQYF	TGTGCCAGCAGTACTAGCGGGAGCATGGGAGAGACCCAGTACTTC	TRBV9	TRBJ2-5	TRBD2
CASSQELRGSGNTIYF	TGCGCCAGCAGCCAAGAATTAAGGGGTTCGGGAAACACCATATATTTT	TRBV4-1	TRBJ1-3	.
CASSQDRGTGANVLTF	TGTGCCAGCAGCCAAGACAGGGGGACTGGGGCCAACGTCCTGACTTTC	TRBV14	TRBJ2-6	TRBD1
CASSSTDRNTIYF	TGTGCCAGCAGCTCTACGGACAGAAACACCATATATTTT	TRBV5-5	TRBJ1-3	.
CASSPSAGGLYEQYF	TGTGCCAGTAGTCCCTCCGCAGGGGGGTTATACGAGCAGTACTTC	TRBV19	TRBJ2-7	.
CASSIERGNQPQHF	TGTGCCAGTAGTATTGAGAGGGGGAATCAGCCCCAGCATTTT	TRBV19	TRBJ1-5	.
CASSLEQGSYEQYF	TGCGCCAGCAGCTTGGAACAGGGTAGCTACGAGCAGTACTTC	TRBV5-1	TRBJ2-7	.
CAWSNRGRGFPQPQHF	TGTGCCTGGAGTAACAGGGGCAGGGGGTTCCCTCAGCCCCAGCATTTT	TRBV30	TRBJ1-5	TRBD1